The 29 T cell receptor beta chains below were found in one sample sequenced in a study of blood T cell repertoires in COVID-19. Sequencing was performed with immunoSEQ multiplex PCR; in TCRdb, only in-frame clones are kept and a portion is missing. Here the sample spans under 200,000 clones, over 70% being singletons. Sequenced material: peripheral blood. The receptor source for this set is a woman aged 60 to 75 with acute or convalescent COVID-19.

The chain uses TRBV4-2 and TRBJ1-1; TRBD1 is a possible D gene (6 bases). V dropped 5 bases and J dropped 4 bases, with 11 bases sitting between them. The CDR3 contains 13 residues. CDR1 LGHNA and CDR2 YNFKEQ come from the germline V gene. Here the CDR3 reads CASSTGLGTEAFF. The CDR3 DNA reads TGTGCCAGCAGCACAGGGTTGGGCACTGAAGCTTTCTTT.

The rearrangement joins TRBV5-4 to TRBJ1-1, with 11 positions matching TRBD1. Germline CDR1 is SGHNT and CDR2 is YYREEE (reference sequence). The CDR3 runs 15 residues. With 4 bases clipped from V and 5 bases from J, the junction kept 7 bases outside the gene matches. CDR3 protein: CASSVPGQGVTEAFF. Written as DNA, the CDR3 is TGTGCCAGCAGCGTTCCGGGACAGGGGGTTACTGAAGCTTTCTTT.

This clone has only a few counts. The V gene is TRBV5-1, the J gene TRBJ2-3, with 8 bases matching TRBD2. V was clipped by 6 bases and J by 4 bases; unmatched bases: 4. This CDR3 is built from 13 residues. Per the germline V gene, CDR1 is SGHRS and CDR2 is YFSETQ. The CDR3 DNA sequence: TGCGCCAGCAAAGGACTAGCAGCAGATACGCAGTATTTT. Its protein product is CASKGLAADTQYF. The whole variable domain, remainder taken from reference TRBV5-1 and TRBJ2-3, is KAGVTQTPRYLIKTRGQQVTLSCSPISGHRSVSWYQQTPGQGLQFLFEYFSETQRNKGNFPGRFSGRQFSNSRSEMNVSTLELGDSALYLCASKGLAADTQYFGPGTRLTVL.

This chain links TRBV14 with TRBJ2-4, with unresolved D. Trimming pared 1 base from V and 5 bases from J, leaving 12 bases between. The length of the CDR3 is 15 residues. Looked up from germline, CDR1 is SGHDN and CDR2 is FVKESK. CDR3 amino acids: CASSQAHYPQNIQYF. The DNA for the CDR3 is TGTGCCAGCAGCCAAGCGCACTACCCGCAAAACATTCAGTACTTC.

V and J are TRBV5-4 and TRBJ2-2, with 16 positions matching TRBD2. From germline, CDR1 is SGHNT and CDR2 YYREEE (reference sequence). Unmatched junction bases numbered 7, after V lost 4 bases and J lost 4 bases. The CDR3 sequence is 18 residues long. CDR3 region: CASSLGLAGGPLTGELFF. The CDR3 DNA reads as TGTGCCAGCAGCCTGGGACTAGCGGGGGGGCCGCTCACCGGGGAGCTGTTTTTT.

The chain links TRBV14 to TRBJ2-6; no definite D call. CDR3 length equals 13 residues. V lost 6 bases and J 2 bases, leaving 5 bases between the germline ends. Germline CDR1 SGHDN, CDR2 FVKESK. Written as DNA, the CDR3 is TGTGCCAGCAGTTTCGCTGGGGCCAACGTCCTGACTTTC. Translation gives CASSFAGANVLTF.

The chain uses TRBV5-1 and TRBJ1-1; D perhaps matches TRBD1 (6 bases). The CDR3 has 13 amino acids. Trimming left V 4 bases short and J 5 bases short, with 12 bases between. Germline V CDR1 and CDR2: SGHRS, YFSETQ. CDR3 in DNA: TGCGCCAGCAGCACTCCGACAGGAACTGAAGCTTTCTTT. It translates to CASSTPTGTEAFF.

This rearrangement joins TRBV28 to TRBJ1-2, with D maybe TRBD1 (5 bases). Trimming took off 7 bases at V and 4 bases at J, with 10 bases between the two ends. The CDR3 runs to 12 residues. Looked up from germline, CDR1 is MDHEN and CDR2 is SYDVKM. As DNA, the CDR3 is TGTGCCAGCAACGCGGGGGGCTATGGCTACACCTTC. This gives the protein CASNAGGYGYTF.

V usage is TRBV5-1 and J usage is TRBJ2-2; 10 nucleotides match TRBD1. The CDR3 contains 15 residues. Trimming cost V 6 bases and J 3 bases; bases outside gene matches: 5. Per germline, CDR1 SGHRS and CDR2 YFSETQ. This chain's CDR3 is CASNPGTGDTGELFF. The CDR3, as DNA: TGCGCCAGCAACCCCGGGACAGGGGACACCGGGGAGCTGTTTTTT.

V and J are TRBV6-6 and TRBJ1-4; TRBD1 aligns across 9 bases. Per the germline V gene, CDR1 is MNHNY and CDR2 is SVGAGI (reference sequence). V lost 5 bases to trimming and J lost 4 bases; unmatched junction nucleotides: 5. The CDR3 has 15 residues. CDR3 residues: CASSQPGQGNEKLFF. The CDR3 coding sequence is TGTGCCAGCAGTCAGCCGGGACAGGGTAATGAAAAACTGTTTTTT.

A few counts support this clone. V is TRBV19 and J is TRBJ1-5, with 7 bases lining up with TRBD1. The germline V gene has CDR1 LNHDA and CDR2 SQIVND (reference sequence). This CDR3 spans 13 amino acids. V was pared by 6 bases and J by 7 bases, with 6 bases of the junction left unmatched. CDR3 bases: TGTGCCAGTAGACTTGACAGGGAACAGCCCCAGCATTTT. Residues: CASRLDREQPQHF.

This chain links TRBV20-1 with TRBJ2-1; maybe TRBD1 (6 bases). Deletions cut 3 bases from V and 6 bases from J, with 15 bases between. This CDR3 has 14 amino acids. Germline V gene sequence: CDR1 DFQATT, CDR2 SNEGSKA (reference sequence). The CDR3 DNA sequence: TGCAGTGCTAGTTTTACTACAGGGTTCAATGAGCAGTTCTTC. It yields the protein CSASFTTGFNEQFF.

This clone appeared a single time. The genes are TRBV3-1 (or the pseudogene TRBV3-2) and TRBJ2-1; D is perhaps TRBD2 (7 bases). Germline CDR1 is LGHDT and CDR2 is YNNKEL (reference sequence). The CDR3 loop spans 13 amino acids. Deletions cut 1 base from V and 9 bases from J, with 10 bases between. The CDR3 region is CASSQVRGGEQFF. Written as DNA, the CDR3 is TGTGCCAGCAGCCAAGTTAGGGGGGGTGAGCAGTTCTTC.

The CDR3 is CASTSSSGHQETQYF. The CDR3 nucleotides read TGTGCCAGCACGAGTAGCAGCGGCCATCAAGAGACCCAGTACTTC. The V gene is TRBV6-5, the J gene TRBJ2-5, with D possibly matching TRBD2 (5 bases). Trimming left V 7 bases short and J 2 bases short, with 17 bases between. Germline V gene lookup returns CDR1 MNHEY and CDR2 SVGAGI. There are 15 residues in the CDR3.

The V call is TRBV7-2, the J call TRBJ1-1; D is ambiguous. The CDR3 contains 13 residues. V was clipped by 5 bases and J by 3 bases, with 10 bases between them. Germline lookup yields CDR1 SGHTA and CDR2 FQGNSA. DNA of the CDR3: TGTGCCAGCAGCCCTGACATATACACTGAAGCTTTCTTT. Amino acid sequence: CASSPDIYTEAFF.

This clone appeared a single time. The rearrangement joins TRBV20-1 to TRBJ1-2, with D uncertain. CDR1 is DFQATT and CDR2 is SNEGSKA in the germline V gene (reference sequence). This CDR3 has 9 amino acids. Trimming removed 3 bases at V and 10 bases at J, with 6 bases between. CDR3 in DNA: TGCAGTGCTAGGGGCCTCTACACCTTC. As protein: CSARGLYTF.

This clone was seen more than once but under ten times. The J gene is TRBJ1-1, the V gene TRBV28, with a tentative D call TRBD1 (6 bases). CDR3 length: 14 residues. The V end was cut by 6 bases, the J end by 0 bases, with 11 bases between. CDR1 is MDHEN, CDR2 SYDVKM, per germline. CDR3 sequence reads: CASREGGVNTEAFF. CDR3 nucleotide sequence: TGTGCCAGCAGGGAGGGGGGGGTGAACACTGAAGCTTTCTTT.

CDR3 loop: CASSVTGGSYEQYF. The CDR3 nucleotides read TGTGCCAGTAGTGTTACAGGGGGTAGCTACGAGCAGTACTTC. This chain connects TRBV19 to TRBJ2-7; TRBD1 agrees at 8 bases. The CDR3 length is 14 residues. V dropped 5 bases and J dropped 3; count of bases not matched to a gene: 6. Per the germline V gene, CDR1 is LNHDA and CDR2 is SQIVND (reference sequence).

CDR3 residues: CATSDSRTGRAEAFF. The DNA of the CDR3 is TGTGCCACCAGTGATTCCCGGACAGGGAGGGCTGAAGCTTTCTTT. The gene calls are TRBV24-1 and TRBJ1-1, with TRBD1 matching over 8 bases. The germline gives CDR1 KGHDR, CDR2 SFDVKD. This CDR3 is built from 15 residues. The V segment lost 2 bases and the J segment 6 bases; nucleotides outside the gene matches: 7.

The V call is TRBV7-9, the J call TRBJ2-7, with TRBD1 matching 8 bases. Per the germline V gene, CDR1 is SEHNR and CDR2 is FQNEAQ (reference sequence). The CDR3 totals 13 residues. Trimming at V came to 2 bases and at J to 6 bases, leaving 3 bases not matched to a gene. Here the CDR3 DNA reads TGTGCCAGCAGCTTAACGACAGGGGCCGAGCAGTACTTC. This translates into CASSLTTGAEQYF.

The CDR3 here is CASSGGQGSYNSPLHF. CDR3 in DNA: TGTGCCAGCAGCGGTGGACAGGGCTCCTATAATTCACCCCTCCACTTT. The genes are TRBV7-9 and TRBJ1-6, with 8 bases identical to TRBD1. With V trimmed by 5 bases and J by 0 bases, 3 bases remained unmatched. The CDR3 is 16 amino acids. Germline values: CDR1 SEHNR, CDR2 FQNEAQ (reference sequence).

The chain recombines TRBV4-2 with TRBJ2-7; D is undetermined. Germline-derived CDR1 and CDR2 are LGHNA and YNFKEQ. V was pared by 0 bases and J by 2 bases, with 5 bases between. This CDR3 region has 13 residues. Here the CDR3 DNA reads TGTGCCAGCAGCCAAGATCGAGCCTACGAGCAGTACTTC. Its translation: CASSQDRAYEQYF.

The chain employs TRBV7-9 and TRBJ1-5; 7 bases align to TRBD1. Germline V gene data show CDR1 as SEHNR and CDR2 as FQNEAQ (reference sequence). V lost 1 base and J lost 6; bases outside the gene matches: 6. This CDR3 contains 15 residues. The CDR3 nucleotides read TGTGCCAGCAGCTTAGGACAGGGCAACAGTCAGCCCCAGCATTTT. This codes for CASSLGQGNSQPQHF.

The J gene is TRBJ2-5, the V gene TRBV3-1 (or the pseudogene TRBV3-2), with 12 bases that match TRBD2. The CDR3 runs to 16 residues. The junction had 10 bases not matched to a gene; V was cut back by 3 bases and J by 8 bases. The V gene's germline CDR1 is LGHDT and CDR2 YNNKEL (reference sequence). In DNA, the CDR3 is TGTGCCAGCAGCCAGACAATACTAGCGGGGGGCTCAACCCAGTACTTC. Protein sequence: CASSQTILAGGSTQYF.

The chain couples TRBV6-5 to TRBJ2-7; D might be TRBD2 (5 bases). This CDR3 spans 14 amino acids. Per the germline V gene, CDR1 is MNHEY and CDR2 is SVGAGI. V lost 5 bases to trimming and J lost 2 bases, with 13 bases between them. This CDR3 reads CASSPVSGTYEQYF. CDR3 bases: TGTGCCAGCAGTCCCGTGAGCGGTACCTACGAGCAGTACTTC.

The chain joins TRBV24-1 to TRBJ1-6; TRBD1 aligns across 7 bases. With 8 bases clipped from V and 0 bases from J, the junction kept 9 bases outside the gene matches. This CDR3 is 17 amino acids long. Germline V CDR1 and CDR2: KGHDR, SFDVKD. Here the CDR3 reads CATTGGTDSSYNSPLHF. CDR3 nucleotides: TGTGCCACCACCGGAGGGACAGACAGCTCCTATAATTCACCCCTCCACTTT.

This chain uses TRBV7-2 with TRBJ1-6; D call uncertain. The germline V and J ends were trimmed by 5 bases and 6 bases, with 8 bases remaining between them. CDR1 and CDR2 (germline): SGHTA, FQGNSA. The CDR3 length is 13 residues. CDR3 in DNA: TGTGCCAGCAGCCCCACAGCTAATTCACCCCTCCACTTT. Amino acids: CASSPTANSPLHF. The full variable domain, its missing parts supplied by reference TRBV7-2 and TRBJ1-6, is GAGVSQSPSNKVTEKGKDVELRCDPISGHTALYWYRQSLGQGLEFLIYFQGNSAPDKSGLPSDRFSAERTGGSVSTLTIQRTQQEDSAVYLCASSPTANSPLHFGNGTRLTVT.

The rearrangement uses TRBV10-3 and TRBJ1-3; the D is unclear. With 1 base removed from V and 0 bases from J, the gap between germline ends came to 7 bases. Germline V gives CDR1 ENHRY, CDR2 SYGVKD. This CDR3 is 15 amino acids long. Here the CDR3 reads CAISEWPDSGNTIYF. In nucleotides, the CDR3 is TGTGCCATCAGTGAGTGGCCTGACTCTGGAAACACCATATATTTT.

This clone was counted a single time. The V and J genes are TRBV6-5 and TRBJ1-2; TRBD1 matches 8 bases. Per germline, CDR1 MNHEY and CDR2 SVGAGI. The CDR3 sequence is 15 residues long. The V gene end was trimmed by 5 bases and the J gene end by 6 bases; junction bases not matched to a gene: 11. CDR3 sequence reads: CASSPRTGMLDGYTF. The DNA of the CDR3 is TGTGCCAGCAGTCCCCGGACAGGGATGTTGGATGGCTACACCTTC.